The 25 T cell receptor beta chains listed next were all sequenced from one sample in a study of T cells in localized non-small cell lung cancer. The protocol was immunoSEQ multiplex PCR, while the TCRdb copy is restricted to in-frame clones and leaves out a portion. The table lists just over 70,000 clones, 80% to 90% of them singletons. Sample: peripheral blood, taken before any cancer treatment. The receptors come from a male donor at least 60 years old with stage III squamous cell lung carcinoma.

CDR3 nucleotide sequence: TGTGCCAGCAGTTTACGGAACAGGGGGATGTGGCGCTACACCTTC. Protein: CASSLRNRGMWRYTF. This chain connects TRBV28 to TRBJ1-2; 8 nucleotides align to TRBD1. The germline gives CDR1 MDHEN, CDR2 SYDVKM. The V gene end was trimmed by 2 bases and the J gene end by 9 bases; junction bases not matched to a gene: 11. The length of the CDR3 is 15 residues.

The chain joins TRBV5-1 to TRBJ1-2, with D perhaps TRBD1 (5 bases). Germline values: CDR1 SGHRS, CDR2 YFSETQ. The CDR3 has 15 amino acids. Trimming pared 0 bases from V and 5 bases from J, leaving 14 bases between. This chain's CDR3 is CASSLEVGGSYGYTF. CDR3 coding DNA: TGCGCCAGCAGCTTGGAAGTTGGGGGTTCTTATGGCTACACCTTC.

The chain combines TRBV11-2 with TRBJ2-1; the D gene is possibly TRBD2 (6 bases). V gave up 8 bases and J gave up 4 bases, with 15 bases separating them. Germline CDR1 reads SGHAT; CDR2 reads FQNNGV. This CDR3 is built from 14 residues. CDR3 residues: CASQLAGRYNEQFF. CDR3 nucleotide sequence: TGTGCCAGCCAGCTTGCGGGGCGATACAATGAGCAGTTCTTC. Full variable domain (outside the CDR3, taken from reference TRBV11-2 and TRBJ2-1): EAGVAQSPRYKIIEKRQSVAFWCNPISGHATLYWYQQILGQGPKLLIQFQNNGVVDDSQLPKDRFSAERLKGVDSTLKIQPAKLEDSAVYLCASQLAGRYNEQFFGPGTRLTVL.

The chain has TRBV5-1 and TRBJ1-1; a weak D match, TRBD1 (6 bases). V lost 3 bases to trimming and J lost 4 bases, with 10 bases between them. Germline CDR1 SGHRS, CDR2 YFSETQ. The CDR3 consists of 13 residues. The CDR3 sequence: CASSSGGGTEAFF. The CDR3 DNA is TGCGCCAGCAGCTCGGGAGGGGGCACTGAAGCTTTCTTT.

This clone was seen once. The V and J genes are TRBV5-5 and TRBJ2-2, with TRBD1 identical over 10 bases. The V gene end was trimmed by 4 bases and the J gene end by 6 bases; junction bases not matched to a gene: 15. Germline V gene sequence: CDR1 SGHKS, CDR2 YYEKEE (reference sequence). The CDR3 is 18 residues long. CDR3 coding DNA: TGTGCCAGCAGCCCCTGGAGAAGGGACAGGGGACCAGCCGGGGAGCTGTTTTTT. It is translated as CASSPWRRDRGPAGELFF.

CDR3 sequence reads: CASTRGGGNSPLHF. CDR3 in DNA: TGTGCCAGCACCCGGGGCGGTGGGAATTCACCCCTCCACTTT. The rearrangement uses TRBV7-9 and TRBJ1-6, with a tentative D call TRBD1 (5 bases). V lost 7 bases to trimming and J lost 7 bases, with 14 bases between them. This CDR3 comprises 14 residues. CDR1 SEHNR and CDR2 FQNEAQ come from the germline V gene (reference sequence).

This chain links TRBV5-4 with TRBJ1-1; 11 nucleotides match TRBD1. Trimming took 3 bases from V and 4 from J; bases not matched to a gene: 2. Per the germline V gene, CDR1 is SGHNT and CDR2 is YYREEE (reference sequence). This CDR3 spans 14 amino acids. The CDR3 DNA is TGTGCCAGCAGCTCCGGACAGGGGGCCACTGAAGCTTTCTTT. Translation: CASSSGQGATEAFF.

This chain uses TRBV5-1 with TRBJ1-1; D gene unclear. The CDR3 extends over 13 amino acids. With 1 base removed from V and 3 bases from J, the gap between germline ends came to 7 bases. Looked up from germline, CDR1 is SGHRS and CDR2 is YFSETQ. For the CDR3, the DNA is TGCGCCAGCAGCTTGACCGGAGACACTGAAGCTTTCTTT. Residues: CASSLTGDTEAFF.

This sequence joins TRBV4-1 and TRBJ1-5; D ambiguous. The ends were cut back, 0 bases at V and 7 bases at J, with 19 bases in the middle. From germline, CDR1 is MGHRA and CDR2 YSYEKL. This CDR3 has 17 amino acids. The CDR3 sequence is CASSQDQFGHTGQPQHF. The CDR3 nucleotides are TGCGCCAGCAGCCAAGATCAATTCGGGCACACGGGGCAGCCCCAGCATTTT.

This chain joins TRBV11-2 and TRBJ1-2; D not resolved. Per germline, CDR1 SGHAT and CDR2 FQNNGV. Trimming stripped 0 bases from V and 4 bases from J, with 9 bases between. This CDR3 comprises 14 residues. The CDR3 DNA reads as TGTGCCAGCAGCTTAGATCCGGGATCCTATGGCTACACCTTC. Translation: CASSLDPGSYGYTF.

The V gene is TRBV4-2, the J gene TRBJ2-2; D is possibly TRBD1 (7 bases). The CDR3 runs to 17 residues. Deletions cut 6 bases from V and 6 bases from J, with 23 bases between. Germline lookup yields CDR1 LGHNA and CDR2 YNFKEQ. The CDR3 DNA is TGTGCCAGCAGGGCAACGGGTGGCAGGGGGGCACCCGGGGAGCTGTTTTTT. Translating it yields CASRATGGRGAPGELFF.

This clone showed up just once. The rearrangement joins TRBV27 to TRBJ1-1; D perhaps matches TRBD1 (5 bases). The CDR3 covers 15 residues. CDR1 is MNHEY, CDR2 SMNVEV, per germline (reference sequence). V was shortened by 3 bases and J by 0 bases, with 11 bases between the two germline ends. Here the CDR3 reads CASSFWGSMNTEAFF. Here the CDR3 DNA reads TGTGCCAGCAGTTTCTGGGGGTCGATGAACACTGAAGCTTTCTTT.

The gene calls are TRBV5-6 and TRBJ2-5; D could derive from TRBD1 or TRBD2 (5 bases each). The CDR3 sequence is 13 residues long. Per germline, CDR1 SGHDT and CDR2 YYEEEE. V lost 0 bases and J 7 bases, leaving 10 bases between the germline ends. The CDR3 region is CASSLVGAGTQYF. The CDR3 nucleotides are TGTGCCAGCAGCTTGGTAGGGGCGGGGACCCAGTACTTC.

This rearrangement joins TRBV10-3 to TRBJ1-2; D gene ambiguous. The germline gives CDR1 ENHRY, CDR2 SYGVKD. The V and J ends lost 5 bases and 1 base respectively, with 8 bases between them. This CDR3 spans 13 amino acids. CDR3 sequence (DNA): TGTGCCATCAGTCAGGATCTTAACTATGGCTACACCTTC. It translates to CAISQDLNYGYTF.

J is TRBJ2-2 and V is TRBV4-3, with D perhaps matching TRBD2 (7 bases). CDR1 is LGHNA, CDR2 YSLEER, per germline. Deletions cut 0 bases from V and 1 base from J, with 9 bases between. This CDR3 comprises 16 residues. Here the CDR3 reads CASSQDGGQNTGELFF. The CDR3 bases are TGCGCCAGCAGCCAAGACGGGGGGCAGAACACCGGGGAGCTGTTTTTT.

This chain connects TRBV11-1 to TRBJ2-1; D gene uncertain. The germline gives CDR1 SGHAT, CDR2 FQDESV (reference sequence). This CDR3 has 13 amino acids. V was trimmed by 1 base and J by 5 bases, leaving 6 bases between them. The CDR3 DNA sequence: TGTGCCAGCAGCTTAGACCTAGACAATGAGCAGTTCTTC. Encoded protein: CASSLDLDNEQFF.

This clone was seen once. The CDR3 DNA reads as TGCGCCAGCAGTCAGGACAGGACAGATACGCAGTATTTT. Protein product: CASSQDRTDTQYF. J is TRBJ2-3 and V is TRBV10-1; 7 nucleotides agree with TRBD1. The CDR3 has 13 amino acids. V gave up 5 bases and J gave up 3 bases; unmatched junction bases: 2. The germline V gene encodes CDR1 WNHNN and CDR2 SYGVQD (reference sequence).

In its sample, this clone was seen a few times. The CDR3 here is CASSPGGGYTDTQYF. CDR3 sequence (DNA): TGTGCCAGCAGCCCCGGGGGAGGCTACACAGATACGCAGTATTTT. The V call is TRBV9, the J call TRBJ2-3; a possible D gene is TRBD2 (6 bases). The germline CDR1 and CDR2 sequences are SGDLS and YYNGEE. V shed 4 bases and J shed 2 bases, with 14 bases lying between them. This CDR3 comprises 15 residues.

The rearrangement links TRBV30 to TRBJ1-1; 8 bases align to TRBD1. V dropped 3 bases and J dropped 10; count of bases not matched to a gene: 10. Germline-derived CDR1 and CDR2 are GTSNPN and SVGIG (reference sequence). This CDR3 has 13 residues. The chain's CDR3 is CAWRRAGGGGAFF. In nucleotides, the CDR3 is TGTGCCTGGAGACGGGCAGGGGGCGGTGGAGCTTTCTTT.

This clone was observed a few times. V gene TRBV6-1 combines with J gene TRBJ1-5; D may be TRBD1 (5 bases). The CDR3 consists of 14 residues. Trimming stripped 2 bases from V and 4 bases from J, with 9 bases between. CDR1 is MNHNS, CDR2 SASEGT, per germline. The CDR3 sequence: CASSEWGRNQPQHF. For the CDR3, the DNA is TGTGCCAGCAGTGAATGGGGACGAAATCAGCCCCAGCATTTT.

The rearrangement links TRBV15 to TRBJ1-3; 7 bases agree with TRBD1. Germline CDR1 and CDR2: LNHNV and YYDKDF (reference sequence). J was trimmed by 5 bases and V by 0 bases; bases with no gene match: 10. This CDR3 contains 17 residues. CDR3 amino acids: CATSRDRTGAHRNTIYF. CDR3 bases: TGTGCCACCAGCAGAGATCGTACAGGGGCGCATAGAAACACCATATATTTT.

In its sample, this clone was seen a few times. This rearrangement joins TRBV4-3 to TRBJ2-3, with 8 bases that match TRBD2. Germline V gene data show CDR1 as LGHNA and CDR2 as YSLEER. Trimming took 0 bases from V and 0 from J; bases not matched to a gene: 8. The CDR3 contains 18 residues. CDR3 amino acids: CASSQDPTSGTSTDTQYF. DNA for the CDR3: TGCGCCAGCAGCCAAGATCCCACTAGCGGAACTAGCACAGATACGCAGTATTTT.

The rearrangement joins TRBV25-1 to TRBJ2-3, with 8 nucleotides matching TRBD1. This CDR3 has 17 amino acids. J lost 0 bases, V lost 4 bases, and 9 bases had no gene match. CDR1 is MGHDK, CDR2 SYGVNS, per germline. CDR3 bases: TGTGCCAGCAGTGCCGGGACAGGAATAGCTAGCACAGATACGCAGTATTTT. This codes for CASSAGTGIASTDTQYF.

This clone has a single count. The J gene is TRBJ2-1, the V gene TRBV4-1, with D possibly matching TRBD1 (5 bases). CDR3 length: 13 amino acids. Germline values: CDR1 MGHRA, CDR2 YSYEKL. With 0 bases removed from V and 8 bases from J, the gap between germline ends came to 8 bases. CDR3 loop: CASSQDRVDEQFF. CDR3 nucleotide sequence: TGCGCCAGCAGCCAAGACAGGGTCGATGAGCAGTTCTTC.

This chain connects TRBV2 to TRBJ2-2; 11 bases line up with TRBD2. This CDR3 is 15 amino acids long. Germline CDR1 and CDR2: SNHLY and FYNNEI. Trimming cost V 5 bases and J 9 bases; bases outside gene matches: 8. The CDR3 region is CASSLAGGPTWELFF. The CDR3 DNA is TGTGCCAGCAGTTTAGCGGGGGGGCCGACCTGGGAGCTGTTTTTT.